This T cell receptor beta chain was obtained from a study of cytomegalovirus exposure and HLA in healthy donors. Study background: In an earlier analysis, approximately 120 million unique TCR beta sequences were found from about 190 million T cells. Points from the study as a whole: The investigators catalogued 150 to 200 TCR beta chains as cytomegalovirus-associated. It was in a later analysis that TCR association rates were seen to vary by HLA locus, highest for DRB1 and lowest for HLA-C. The study reported that TCR beta sequences accurately predicted HLA-A and HLA-B alleles in most subjects.

The PCR made use of 60 Vbeta and 13 Jbeta primers. This table comes from immunoSEQ multiplex PCR, and its TCRdb copy is limited to in-frame clones, with some not included. This table has about 130,000 clones, roughly 82% appearing once. A few counts support this clone. Its antigen is not identified. The CDR3 extends over 14 amino acids. Trimming shortened V by 1 base and J by 2 bases, and 9 bases separated the two germline ends. Germline lookup yields CDR1 MGHRA and CDR2 YSYEKL. The chain joins TRBV4-1 to TRBJ2-7; D is ambiguous. Sequencing input: PBMCs. The receptor was derived from a middle-aged man in good health and CMV-seronegative. CDR3 nucleotide sequence: TGCGCCAGCAGCCAAGTAGCCCTAGCCTACGAGCAGTACTTC. Amino acid sequence: CASSQVALAYEQYF.